The rows below give T cell receptor beta chains drawn from one sample of a study of blood T cells in healthy people across ages. TCRdb passed the 5' RACE reads through MiXCR, listing each CDR3 protein once. The sample shows more than 800,000 distinct CDR3 sequences, 25% to 35% of them seen only once. The sequenced sample was blood. The receptors derive from a woman at least 80 years old in good health. The CDR3 runs from the conserved cysteine through the conserved F or W. Each record gives: clone size, V gene, J gene, D gene, CDR3 length, CDR3 DNA, CDR3 protein. D genes are given only for firm matches. Not every row has a clone size; where given, it reads once, few, many or a size class.

size: NA
V: TRBV7-2
J: TRBJ1-1
D: NA
length: 23
DNA: NA
CDR3: CASSLADRDGYTFGSGGSTEAFF

size: NA
V: TRBV11-2
J: TRBJ2-1
D: NA
length: 12
DNA: TGTGCCAGCAGCATTCGGACCGGGAGGCAGTTCTTC
CDR3: CASSIRTGRQFF

size: many
V: TRBV20-1
J: TRBJ2-1
D: TRBD2
length: 14
DNA: TGCAGTGAAAGAAGGCTAGCGGGGGGGCTCGAGCAGTTCTTC
CDR3: CSERRLAGGLEQFF

size: NA
V: TRBV7-2
J: TRBJ2-7
D: TRBD2
length: 14
DNA: TGTGCCAGCAGCCTTGGACTAGCGTGGCACGAGCAGTACTTC
CDR3: CASSLGLAWHEQYF

size: many
V: TRBV6-5
J: TRBJ2-3
D: NA
length: 14
DNA: TGTGCCAGTTTGAGGGGTTATGGGTCAGATACGCAGTATTTT
CDR3: CASLRGYGSDTQYF

size: NA
V: TRBV27
J: TRBJ1-5
D: NA
length: 16
DNA: TGTGCCAGCAGCCTAACCACAGGGATGGGCAATCAGCCCCAGCATTTT
CDR3: CASSLTTGMGNQPQHF

size: NA
V: TRBV5-1
J: TRBJ2-2
D: NA
length: 15
DNA: TGCGCCAGCAGCATTGTCACAACAGGGACCGGGGAGCTGTTTTTT
CDR3: CASSIVTTGTGELFF

size: once
V: TRBV5-6
J: TRBJ2-1
D: NA
length: 15
DNA: TGTGTCAGCAGCTTGATATCAGGGTGGAGGGATGAGCAGTTCTTC
CDR3: CVSSLISGWRDEQFF

size: NA
V: TRBV6-2/TRBV6-3
J: TRBJ2-2
D: TRBD2
length: 18
DNA: TGTGCCAGCAGTTACCCCGGACTAGCGGGGGGCCTGACCGGGGAGCTGTTTTTT
CDR3: CASSYPGLAGGLTGELFF

size: many
V: TRBV3-1
J: TRBJ1-2
D: NA
length: 15
DNA: TGTGCCAGCAGCCAAGCGCATTCTACTAACTATGGCTACACCTTC
CDR3: CASSQAHSTNYGYTF

size: NA
V: TRBV2
J: TRBJ1-1
D: NA
length: 15
DNA: TGTGCCAGCAGTGATCGGAGTGCAGTGAACACTGAAGCTTTCTTT
CDR3: CASSDRSAVNTEAFF

size: NA
V: TRBV7-2
J: TRBJ2-7
D: TRBD1
length: 15
DNA: TGTGCCAGCAGCTTGACAGGGGGCTCGAGGAACGAGCAGTACTTC
CDR3: CASSLTGGSRNEQYF

size: many
V: TRBV7-9
J: TRBJ2-3
D: TRBD2
length: 15
DNA: TGTGCCAGCAGCCCCGGACTAGCGGTCACAGATACGCAGTATTTT
CDR3: CASSPGLAVTDTQYF

size: many
V: TRBV3-1
J: TRBJ2-3
D: NA
length: 14
DNA: TGTGCCAGCAGACCTATGGGGGAAGTAGATACGCAGTATTTT
CDR3: CASRPMGEVDTQYF

size: many
V: TRBV5-1
J: TRBJ1-2
D: NA
length: 15
DNA: TGCGCCAGCAGCTTGGCCGCCTCTGCTAACTATGGCTACACCTTC
CDR3: CASSLAASANYGYTF

size: few
V: TRBV3-1
J: TRBJ2-5
D: NA
length: 15
DNA: TGTGCCAGCAGCCAAGAGGGCTATCCGGGAGAGACCCAGTACTTC
CDR3: CASSQEGYPGETQYF

size: once
V: TRBV28
J: TRBJ2-2
D: TRBD1
length: 16
DNA: TGTGCCAGCAGTTCCCGGGGACAGGGTGACACCGGGGAGCTGTTTTTT
CDR3: CASSSRGQGDTGELFF

size: NA
V: TRBV7-9
J: TRBJ2-3
D: NA
length: 10
DNA: TGTGCCAGCAGCTTGGATGCGCAGTATTTT
CDR3: CASSLDAQYF

size: NA
V: TRBV6-2/TRBV6-3
J: TRBJ2-1
D: TRBD1
length: 15
DNA: TGTGCCAGCAGTTTACAGGGGGAACCCTTGAATGAGCAGTTCTTC
CDR3: CASSLQGEPLNEQFF

size: many
V: TRBV5-1
J: TRBJ2-1
D: NA
length: 13
DNA: TGCGCCAGCAGCCCCACAGGGTTTCGTGAGCAGTTCTTC
CDR3: CASSPTGFREQFF

size: NA
V: TRBV2
J: TRBJ1-6
D: TRBD1
length: 15
DNA: TGTGCCAGCAGTGGCCGGGACAGGGGCTATTCACCCCTCCACTTT
CDR3: CASSGRDRGYSPLHF

size: many
V: TRBV20-1
J: TRBJ2-1
D: TRBD2
length: 14
DNA: TGCAGTGCTCCCGGACTAGCGTCTTACAATGAGCAGTTCTTC
CDR3: CSAPGLASYNEQFF

size: NA
V: TRBV29-1
J: TRBJ2-7
D: TRBD1
length: 16
DNA: TGCAGCGTCGGTCAGGCGGACAGGGGGCATCTCCCCGAGCAGTACTTC
CDR3: CSVGQADRGHLPEQYF

size: NA
V: TRBV18
J: TRBJ2-5
D: NA
length: 13
DNA: TGTGCCAGCTCACCAATGGAGAAAGAGACCCAGTACTTC
CDR3: CASSPMEKETQYF

size: NA
V: TRBV29-1
J: TRBJ1-5
D: NA
length: 17
DNA: TGCAGCGTTGAAGAGGGAAGGGAAGTTCAGGGCAATCAGCCCCAGCATTTT
CDR3: CSVEEGREVQGNQPQHF

size: many
V: TRBV20-1
J: TRBJ2-5
D: NA
length: 14
DNA: TGCAGTGCTAGAGGAGAACTGCGACAAGAGACCCAGTACTTC
CDR3: CSARGELRQETQYF

size: many
V: TRBV7-2
J: TRBJ2-1
D: TRBD2
length: 17
DNA: TGTGCCAGCAGCTTAGAGTCGGGGGGGCCGGAGAACAATGAGCAGTTCTTC
CDR3: CASSLESGGPENNEQFF

size: few
V: TRBV4-1
J: TRBJ1-5
D: NA
length: 16
DNA: TGCGCCAGCAGCCAAGATCCGACGGGTTCAAATCAGCCCCAGCATTTT
CDR3: CASSQDPTGSNQPQHF

size: many
V: TRBV7-2
J: TRBJ1-2
D: NA
length: 15
DNA: TGTGCCAGCAGCCGCTGGACAGAATCTAACTATGGCTACACCTTC
CDR3: CASSRWTESNYGYTF

size: NA
V: TRBV5-1
J: TRBJ2-3
D: TRBD1
length: 15
DNA: TGCGCCAGCAGGATAGGACAGGGCTACGCAGATACGCAGTATTTT
CDR3: CASRIGQGYADTQYF

size: few
V: TRBV7-2
J: TRBJ1-1
D: NA
length: 13
DNA: TGTGCCAGCAAGTATCGCGGGAACACTGAAGCTTTCTTT
CDR3: CASKYRGNTEAFF

size: many
V: TRBV12-3/TRBV12-4
J: TRBJ2-1
D: NA
length: 11
DNA: TGTGCCAGCAGTTTAGGGGGACCCCAGTTCTTC
CDR3: CASSLGGPQFF

size: NA
V: TRBV6-5
J: TRBJ1-4
D: TRBD1
length: 15
DNA: TGTGCCAGCAGTCAAAGCGGGACAGGGAATGAAAAACTGTTTTTT
CDR3: CASSQSGTGNEKLFF

size: NA
V: TRBV4-1
J: TRBJ1-2
D: NA
length: 14
DNA: TGCGCCAGCAGCCGGATAGGTGGGTCCTATGGCTACACCTTC
CDR3: CASSRIGGSYGYTF

size: few
V: TRBV12-3/TRBV12-4
J: TRBJ2-4
D: NA
length: 16
DNA: TGTGCCAGCAGCCTTCTGGGAACCCCGGGCAAAAACATTCAGTACTTC
CDR3: CASSLLGTPGKNIQYF

size: many
V: TRBV4-3
J: TRBJ2-3
D: NA
length: 15
DNA: TGCGCCAGCAGCCAAGATCCGATCCCCACAGATACGCAGTATTTT
CDR3: CASSQDPIPTDTQYF

size: NA
V: TRBV4-2
J: TRBJ1-5
D: NA
length: 17
DNA: TGTGCCAGCAGCCAAGAGGTGACCCAGATTGGAATCCAGCCCCAGCATTTT
CDR3: CASSQEVTQIGIQPQHF

size: many
V: TRBV24-1
J: TRBJ2-5
D: NA
length: 15
DNA: TGTGCCACCAGTGTTGGGGGGACCCCCCAAGAGACCCAGTACTTC
CDR3: CATSVGGTPQETQYF

size: many
V: TRBV2
J: TRBJ2-3
D: TRBD2
length: 17
DNA: TGTGCCAGCAGAGACTTGACTAGCGGGGGCTCCCAGGGTACGCAGTATTTT
CDR3: CASRDLTSGGSQGTQYF

size: NA
V: TRBV7-2
J: TRBJ2-2
D: NA
length: 16
DNA: TGTGCCAGCAGCTCCCGACCAGAACTGAACACCGGGGAGCTGTTTTTT
CDR3: CASSSRPELNTGELFF

size: many
V: TRBV6-1
J: TRBJ1-6
D: NA
length: 13
DNA: TGTGCCAGCAGGGGGGCAGTCAATTCACCCCTCCACTTT
CDR3: CASRGAVNSPLHF

size: NA
V: TRBV6-2/TRBV6-3
J: TRBJ2-7
D: TRBD2
length: 16
DNA: TGTGCCAGCAGTTACTCAATGGAAGCGGGGGCCTACGAGCAGTACTTC
CDR3: CASSYSMEAGAYEQYF

size: NA
V: TRBV4-3
J: TRBJ1-2
D: NA
length: 16
DNA: TGCGCCAGCAGCCAAGATCGAACTGCCTCCACCTATGGCTACACCTTC
CDR3: CASSQDRTASTYGYTF